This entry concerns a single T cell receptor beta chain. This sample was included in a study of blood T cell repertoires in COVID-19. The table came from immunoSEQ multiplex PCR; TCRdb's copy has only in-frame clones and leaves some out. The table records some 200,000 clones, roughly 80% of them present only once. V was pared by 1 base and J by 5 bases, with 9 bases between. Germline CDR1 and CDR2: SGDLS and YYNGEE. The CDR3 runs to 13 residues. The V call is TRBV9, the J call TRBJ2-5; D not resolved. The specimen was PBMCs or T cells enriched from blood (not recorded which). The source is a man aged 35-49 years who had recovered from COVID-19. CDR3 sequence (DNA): TGTGCCAGCAGCGTACAGGATCGGGAGACCCAGTACTTC. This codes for CASSVQDRETQYF.